This T cell receptor (beta chain) stems from a study of shared clonotypes between healthy human individuals. Study as a whole: CD8 memory received one plate per donor, CD8 naive two, CD4 memory three and CD4 naive three. Findings and caveats of the study: It was observed that about 5% of naive CD4 clonotypes were shared across a handful of donors. Estimated clonotype richness was generally higher in naive than memory subsets. Rarefaction exposed incomplete sorted-subset sequencing despite large depth.

Some clones are missing from TCRdb's copy, which holds only in-frame ones; the method was immunoSEQ multiplex PCR. The sample has 660,000 or so clones; 90% to 97% are singletons. The naive CD8 fraction comprised CD45RO-negative cells positively selected for CCR7 and excluded terminally differentiated effector memory CD45RA+ cells. This CDR3 is built from 11 residues. V lost 6 bases and J 6 bases, leaving 8 bases between the germline ends. In germline, CDR1 is MNHNS, CDR2 SASEGT. Concerning this clone itself: Its target is unknown.

This sequence was found in a young woman in good health. V usage is TRBV6-1 and J usage is TRBJ1-1; D not resolved. Specimen: naive CD8+ T cells sorted from blood. CDR3 DNA: TGTGCCAGCAGGTACGTGGCTGAAGCTTTCTTT. This gives the protein CASRYVAEAFF.